The clone carrying this T cell receptor beta chain was seen a few times. Its antigen is currently unknown. The data stem from a study of T-cell memory formation after mild COVID-19. Findings and caveats of the study: Contracting clones from day 15 to 85 had balanced CD4/CD8; later expanders favoured CD4+.

A single record per CDR3 protein comes from TCRdb applying MiXCR to the 5' RACE reads. The sample yields about 290,000 distinct CDR3 sequences, 15% seen once. In germline, CDR1 is KGHDR, CDR2 SFDVKD. This CDR3 is built from 15 residues. The V and J ends lost 4 bases and 2 bases respectively, with 13 bases between them. The receptor's source is a man between 18 and 29 years old who had mild COVID-19 (a few samples of this study predate the infection). Cell type and time point are not known. V usage is TRBV24-1 and J usage is TRBJ2-5; D possibly corresponds to TRBD2 (7 bases). Sequenced sample: PBMCs or a T cell subset sorted from them (not recorded which). CDR3 bases: TGTGCCACCAGTGACCTGGGAGGGGGACAAGAGACCCAGTACTTC. It yields the protein CATSDLGGGQETQYF.